This TCR beta chain appears in the sequencing data of a study of blood T cell repertoires in COVID-19. Study-wide background: There were acute and convalescent COVID-19 samples, and they came from the United States, Italy and Spain.

Germline values: CDR1 KGHSH, CDR2 LQKENI. This CDR3 has 16 amino acids. The V gene lost 3 bases and the J gene lost 4 bases, with 18 bases spanning the gap. Study processing details: Amplification with reference gene primers provided the estimates of nucleated cell counts. Clones were sequenced by immunoSEQ multiplex PCR, and TCRdb holds only the in-frame ones, with some missing. V, J and clone size are taken as reported in that table, and D and trimming were inferred from the DNA itself. Seen here are about 140,000 clones, around 84% observed once, and the top ten hold 10%. The TCR comes from a man between 60 and 70 years old with active or convalescent COVID-19. This chain connects TRBV18 to TRBJ2-5; a weak D match, TRBD1 (7 bases). Sequencing input: peripheral blood. In DNA form, the CDR3 reads TGTGCCAGCTCACCCCCAGCAGGGGGGTTGCTAGAGACCCAGTACTTC. It specifies CASSPPAGGLLETQYF.